Following are 3 T cell receptor beta chains from one sample sequenced in a study of metastatic and nonmetastatic thyroid tumors. TCRdb reassembled clones from the PCR reads with MiXCR. Among about 42,000 clones, 9.5% to 13% were seen once, and the ten largest hold roughly 9%. No treatment had been given to any patient before thyroid surgery. Sequences were obtained from blood. The receptors come from a male donor with papillary thyroid cancer or a benign thyroid nodule (not recorded which). Some clones in this sample may be carry-over from other donors' samples.

This clone was seen more than once but under ten times. The chain joins TRBV20-1 to TRBJ2-5; D is unresolved. The V gene lost 6 bases and the J gene lost 5 bases, with 10 bases spanning the gap. This CDR3 has 11 amino acids. Germline V gives CDR1 DFQATT, CDR2 SNEGSKA (reference sequence). Here the CDR3 DNA reads TGCAGTGCCTGGTTACGTGAGACCCAGTACTTC. Translated, it gives CSAWLRETQYF.

The sample holds many counts of this clone. The chain is built from TRBV20-1 and TRBJ2-5, with D perhaps given as TRBD1 or TRBD2 (5 bases each). The CDR3 covers 14 residues. From germline, CDR1 is DFQATT and CDR2 SNEGSKA (reference sequence). V was trimmed by 3 bases and J by 1 base, leaving 12 bases between them. CDR3 in DNA: TGCAGTGCTAGGCGAGGGGCGGGCCAAGAGACCCAGTACTTC. The encoded protein is CSARRGAGQETQYF.

In its sample, this clone was seen once. With a much larger clone just one base away, this may be a read error. The rearrangement links TRBV4-3 to TRBJ2-3; the D gene is possibly TRBD2 (5 bases). This CDR3 is 16 amino acids long. CDR1 is LGHNA, CDR2 YSLEER, per germline. V dropped 4 bases and J dropped 2 bases, with 16 bases sitting between them. CDR3 sequence (DNA): TGCGCCAGCAGCCGTAGCGAGATGCAGACCACAGATACGCAGTATTTT. Amino acid sequence: CASSRSEMQTTDTQYF.